One TCR beta chain is described in this entry. This entry comes from a study of blood T cell repertoires in COVID-19. The overall study: PBMCs, B-cell-depleted T cells, or T cells were the source of the cDNA or gDNA that made up the material.

There are 14 residues in the CDR3. CDR1 MNHEY and CDR2 SVGAGI come from the germline V gene. The germline V and J ends were trimmed by 6 bases and 4 bases, with 15 bases remaining between them. Original handling: Amplifying reference gene primers gave estimates of nucleated cell counts. The data were produced by immunoSEQ multiplex PCR, yet TCRdb's version contains in-frame clones alone and is incomplete. From that table come the V and J calls and clone size; the DNA was used to work out D and trimming. The sample records roughly 80,000 clones, around 83% being singletons. The V and J genes are TRBV6-5 and TRBJ1-2, with a tentative D call TRBD1 (5 bases). The clonotype originates from a woman aged 55 to 70 with acute or convalescent COVID-19. Sequenced: peripheral blood. The CDR3 DNA follows: TGTGCCAGCAGGGGGATGGGGGAGGGCTATGGCTACACCTTC. Protein product: CASRGMGEGYGYTF.